Below are 31 T cell receptor beta chains sequenced from a single sample in a study of shared clonotypes between healthy human individuals. Data came from immunoSEQ multiplex PCR; TCRdb stores just in-frame clones and leaves some out. The data show nearly 500,000 clones, 75% to 85% seen once. The sample was PBMCs. These TCRs come from a woman in her 40s in good health. Some clones in this sample may be carry-over from other donors' samples.

The chain links TRBV2 to TRBJ2-7, with no clear D. Germline CDR1 reads SNHLY; CDR2 reads FYNNEI. This CDR3 region has 11 residues. Trimming left V 4 bases short and J 5 bases short, with 6 bases between. CDR3 loop: CASSVIDEQYF. The CDR3 DNA sequence: TGTGCCAGCAGTGTAATTGACGAGCAGTACTTC.

In regard to this clone: The likely explanation is a read error, given a far larger clone one base away. V and J are TRBV5-4 and TRBJ2-7, with TRBD2 identical over 8 bases. The V gene's germline CDR1 is SGHNT and CDR2 YYREEE (reference sequence). Unmatched junction bases numbered 13, after V lost 4 bases and J lost 7 bases. The CDR3 runs 15 residues. The CDR3 DNA follows: TGTGCCAGCAGCCAAGGGATTAGCGGGATGAAAGAGCAGTACTTC. Its protein product is CASSQGISGMKEQYF.

This chain uses TRBV18 with TRBJ1-3; the match to TRBD1 covers 8 bases. The CDR3 has 17 residues. CDR1 and CDR2 from the germline V gene are KGHSH and LQKENI. With V trimmed by 2 bases and J by 1 base, 7 bases remained unmatched. CDR3 nucleotide sequence: TGTGCCAGCTCACCAGTGGCAGGGGGCGATTCTGGAAACACCATATATTTT. Translation: CASSPVAGGDSGNTIYF. Complete variable domain (other parts from reference TRBV18 and TRBJ1-3): NAGVMQNPRHLVRRRGQEARLRCSPMKGHSHVYWYRQLPEEGLKFMVYLQKENIIDESGMPKERFSAEFPKEGPSILRIQQVVRGDSAAYFCASSPVAGGDSGNTIYFGEGSWLTVV.

The chain employs TRBV9 and TRBJ2-2; 11 nucleotides agree with TRBD2. V dropped 0 bases and J dropped 3; count of bases not matched to a gene: 4. This CDR3 region has 17 residues. The germline V gene has CDR1 SGDLS and CDR2 YYNGEE. The CDR3: CASSVGAGLADTGELFF. The DNA of the CDR3 is TGTGCCAGCAGCGTAGGCGCGGGACTAGCGGACACCGGGGAGCTGTTTTTT. The complete variable domain, with remaining parts taken from reference TRBV9 and TRBJ2-2, reads DSGVTQTPKHLITATGQRVTLRCSPRSGDLSVYWYQQSLDQGLQFLIQYYNGEERAKGNILERFSAQQFPDLHSELNLSSLELGDSALYFCASSVGAGLADTGELFFGEGSRLTVL.

This chain uses TRBV18 with TRBJ2-7; D unclear. The CDR3 totals 16 residues. Deletions cut 1 base from V and 7 bases from J, with 20 bases between. Germline loops: CDR1 KGHSH, CDR2 LQKENI. The CDR3 nucleotides are TGTGCCAGCTCACCACGTCAGAAGACATCCTCGTTGGAGCAGTACTTC. Translating it yields CASSPRQKTSSLEQYF.

In DNA, the CDR3 is TGTGCCATCAGTGAATCGGGGTTCGGCGAGCAGTACTTC. Protein sequence: CAISESGFGEQYF. The V call is TRBV10-3, the J call TRBJ2-7; possible D gene TRBD2, 5 bases. This CDR3 region has 13 residues. Between the trimmed V and J ends, which lost 3 bases and 6 bases, there was a span of 12 bases. Germline V gene lookup returns CDR1 ENHRY and CDR2 SYGVKD.

This chain uses TRBV5-1 with TRBJ2-1; 9 bases match TRBD1. Germline loops: CDR1 SGHRS, CDR2 YFSETQ. The V and J ends lost 4 bases and 4 bases, in that order; junction bases with no gene match: 6. The CDR3 is made up of 15 amino acids. CDR3 nucleotide sequence: TGCGCCAGCAGCATCACAGGGGGCGGTTACAATGAGCAGTTCTTC. The encoded protein is CASSITGGGYNEQFF.

This clone occurred many times. This chain links TRBV7-2 with TRBJ1-1; no definite D call. Germline assignment: CDR1 SGHTA and CDR2 FQGNSA. V was cut by 2 bases and J by 5 bases, with 9 bases left in between. This CDR3 spans 13 amino acids. The CDR3 DNA reads as TGTGCCAGCAGCTTAAGTGCGCAGACTGAAGCTTTCTTT. Amino acid sequence: CASSLSAQTEAFF.

Regarding this clone: The identical CDR3 is also encoded by other nucleotide sequences in the sample. The chain uses TRBV5-1 and TRBJ2-7; D unresolved. Trimming pared 4 bases from V and 1 base from J, leaving 9 bases between. This CDR3 is 13 amino acids long. In germline, CDR1 is SGHRS, CDR2 YFSETQ. The CDR3 here is CASSPGRSYEQYF. CDR3 DNA: TGCGCCAGCAGCCCCGGGCGGTCCTACGAGCAGTACTTC.

The gene calls are TRBV5-1 and TRBJ2-7; TRBD1 matches at 8 bases. Germline V gene sequence: CDR1 SGHRS, CDR2 YFSETQ. The V gene end was trimmed by 4 bases and the J gene end by 6 bases; junction bases not matched to a gene: 12. The CDR3 contains 15 residues. The CDR3 nucleotides read TGCGCCAGCAGCCCAACCCACGGACAGGGCGGCGAGCAGTACTTC. This sequence encodes CASSPTHGQGGEQYF.

The gene calls are TRBV10-1 and TRBJ2-7; weak D call: TRBD1 (6 bases). With 11 bases removed from V and 0 bases from J, the gap between germline ends came to 17 bases. The CDR3 length is 14 residues. Germline V lookup: CDR1 WNHNN, CDR2 SYGVQD (reference sequence). The CDR3 DNA reads TGCGCCGGAGACAGGTTAGTATCCTCCTACGAGCAGTACTTC. As protein: CAGDRLVSSYEQYF.

The chain carries TRBV7-2 and TRBJ2-1; 8 positions agree with TRBD1. J gave up 4 bases and V 4 bases, and 3 bases lay outside the gene matches. Germline-derived CDR1 and CDR2 are SGHTA and FQGNSA. The CDR3 totals 14 residues. CDR3 sequence: CASSSGQGYNEQFF. The CDR3, as DNA: TGTGCCAGCAGCTCCGGACAGGGTTACAATGAGCAGTTCTTC.

This clone has ten or more counts. V gene TRBV18 combines with J gene TRBJ2-4, with a tentative D call TRBD2 (5 bases). Trimming took off 0 bases at V and 0 bases at J, with 15 bases between the two ends. Germline CDR1 KGHSH, CDR2 LQKENI. There are 18 residues in the CDR3. The CDR3 region is CASSPPILERIAKNIQYF. The CDR3 nucleotides read TGTGCCAGCTCACCACCAATCCTCGAGCGGATAGCCAAAAACATTCAGTACTTC. The whole variable domain, remainder taken from reference TRBV18 and TRBJ2-4, is NAGVMQNPRHLVRRRGQEARLRCSPMKGHSHVYWYRQLPEEGLKFMVYLQKENIIDESGMPKERFSAEFPKEGPSILRIQQVVRGDSAAYFCASSPPILERIAKNIQYFGAGTRLSVL.

CDR3 region: CASSQPWTSGRSSYNEQFF. The CDR3 DNA reads as TGCGCCAGCAGCCAACCCTGGACTAGCGGGAGAAGCTCCTACAATGAGCAGTTCTTC. This chain links TRBV4-1 with TRBJ2-1, with 13 bases matching TRBD2. This CDR3 region has 19 residues. V lost 2 bases and J lost 0; bases outside the gene matches: 7. The germline CDR1 and CDR2 sequences are MGHRA and YSYEKL.

J is TRBJ2-7 and V is TRBV19; D ambiguous. Trimming took off 3 bases at V and 3 bases at J, with 12 bases between the two ends. The CDR3 contains 14 residues. Germline CDR1 and CDR2: LNHDA and SQIVND (reference sequence). The CDR3: CASSIGARRYEQYF. The DNA for the CDR3 is TGTGCCAGTAGTATCGGAGCGCGACGCTACGAGCAGTACTTC. Variable domain in full (rest from reference TRBV19 and TRBJ2-7): DGGITQSPKYLFRKEGQNVTLSCEQNLNHDAMYWYRQDPGQGLRLIYYSQIVNDFQKGDIAEGYSVSREKKESFPLTVTSAQKNPTAFYLCASSIGARRYEQYFGPGTRLTVT.

The chain combines TRBV11-2 with TRBJ1-5, with a tentative D call TRBD1 (5 bases). Germline CDR1 reads SGHAT; CDR2 reads FQNNGV. The V end lost 1 base, the J end lost 5 bases, and 12 bases lay between the germline ends. This CDR3 spans 15 amino acids. CDR3 DNA sequence: TGTGCCAGCAGCTTAGTATTTGGCAGGGATCAGCCCCAGCATTTT. Protein sequence: CASSLVFGRDQPQHF.

DNA of the CDR3: TGCGCCAGCAGCCAAGAGCCAGGGAGTAATGAGCAGTTCTTC. Translating it yields CASSQEPGSNEQFF. V usage is TRBV4-3 and J usage is TRBJ2-1; perhaps D is TRBD1 or TRBD2 (5 bases each). Germline V gene data show CDR1 as LGHNA and CDR2 as YSLEER. This CDR3 contains 14 residues. V gave up 0 bases and J gave up 7 bases, with 10 bases separating them.

This clone was detected a few times. The chain employs TRBV10-1 and TRBJ2-5; D possibly corresponds to TRBD1 (6 bases). Trimming left V 6 bases short and J 2 bases short, with 16 bases between. CDR3 length: 15 residues. CDR1 is WNHNN, CDR2 SYGVQD, per germline (reference sequence). The DNA of the CDR3 is TGCGCCAGCAGGGCCCCGGGGACACAACAAGAGACCCAGTACTTC. It encodes CASRAPGTQQETQYF.

The CDR3 region is CASRGPGTPYEQYF. The CDR3 nucleotides read TGTGCCAGCAGAGGGCCGGGGACTCCCTACGAGCAGTACTTC. V is TRBV28 and J is TRBJ2-7; D is perhaps TRBD2 (6 bases). The CDR3 consists of 14 residues. Trimming took 6 bases from V and 2 from J, leaving 14 bases between them. Germline V gives CDR1 MDHEN, CDR2 SYDVKM.

This clone occurred once. The chain is built from TRBV27 and TRBJ2-3; the match to TRBD2 covers 9 bases. Germline CDR1 and CDR2: MNHEY and SMNVEV (reference sequence). The CDR3 sequence is 16 residues long. The junction had 9 bases not matched to a gene; V was cut back by 2 bases and J by 6 bases. The CDR3 coding sequence is TGTGCCAGCAGTTTAGTGGGCGGGAGGGCAGCTGATACGCAGTATTTT. This sequence encodes CASSLVGGRAADTQYF.

As concerns this clone: The same CDR3 is also encoded by other DNA sequences in this sample. The chain links TRBV7-9 to TRBJ1-1; no clear D. The germline gives CDR1 SEHNR, CDR2 FQNEAQ (reference sequence). CDR3 length: 14 amino acids. V was trimmed by 1 base and J by 1 base, leaving 7 bases between them. The CDR3 nucleotides read TGTGCCAGCAGCTTAGTCGCAGGGAACACTGAAGCTTTCTTT. Its protein is CASSLVAGNTEAFF.

This chain joins TRBV7-2 and TRBJ2-5, with D possibly matching TRBD2 (6 bases). Near its end, the DNA agrees better with TRBJ2-7, so the J call may be wrong. The germline V gene has CDR1 SGHTA and CDR2 FQGNSA. The CDR3 contains 15 residues. In DNA, the CDR3 is TGTGCCAGCAGCTCCCAGTCGGGAGTAACCTACGAGCAGTACTTC. Translated: CASSSQSGVTYEQYF.

The chain carries TRBV27 and TRBJ2-6; D unclear. V lost 3 bases to trimming and J lost 1 base, with 10 bases between them. The CDR3 loop spans 16 amino acids. Per germline, CDR1 MNHEY and CDR2 SMNVEV (reference sequence). The CDR3 region is CASSLWQFSGANVLTF. CDR3 in DNA: TGTGCCAGCAGTTTGTGGCAGTTTTCTGGGGCCAACGTCCTGACTTTC.

The chain recombines TRBV7-2 with TRBJ1-5, with TRBD1 identical over 8 bases. This CDR3 is built from 13 residues. The germline gives CDR1 SGHTA, CDR2 FQGNSA. With V trimmed by 6 bases and J by 9 bases, 7 bases remained unmatched. CDR3 sequence reads: CASRRTGTGPQHF. Here the CDR3 DNA reads TGTGCCAGCAGGAGGACAGGGACAGGGCCCCAGCATTTT.

The chain is built from TRBV10-1 and TRBJ2-7; a weak D match, TRBD1 (6 bases). V was cut by 5 bases and J by 5 bases, with 16 bases left in between. The CDR3 length is 14 residues. The germline V gene encodes CDR1 WNHNN and CDR2 SYGVQD (reference sequence). CDR3 in DNA: TGCGCCAGCAGTCTGACAGGTACAGTCCACGAGCAGTACTTC. This gives the protein CASSLTGTVHEQYF.

This sequence joins TRBV5-6 and TRBJ2-3; D possibly uses TRBD1 or TRBD2 (5 bases each). The CDR3 has 16 amino acids. Germline CDR1 is SGHDT and CDR2 is YYEEEE. V was pared by 1 base and J by 5 bases, with 17 bases between. CDR3 protein: CASSLKALIGGDTQYF. CDR3 sequence (DNA): TGTGCCAGCAGCTTGAAGGCCCTGATTGGGGGAGATACGCAGTATTTT.

V usage is TRBV11-3 and J usage is TRBJ2-1, with D perhaps matching TRBD2 (6 bases). With 5 bases removed from V and 6 bases from J, the gap between germline ends came to 14 bases. The CDR3 runs to 14 residues. Germline V gene lookup returns CDR1 SGHNT and CDR2 YENEEA. Here the CDR3 reads CASSTGLRTNEQFF. The CDR3 region has the DNA TGTGCCAGCAGCACGGGACTTCGAACCAATGAGCAGTTCTTC.

V usage is TRBV28 and J usage is TRBJ2-3; D unresolved. The CDR3 runs to 12 residues. The V end was cut by 6 bases, the J end by 2 bases, with 6 bases between. CDR1 is MDHEN, CDR2 SYDVKM, per germline. The CDR3 bases are TGTGCCAGCAGAGGGAACACAGATACGCAGTATTTT. Translated: CASRGNTDTQYF.

The chain recombines TRBV5-4 with TRBJ2-2; the D gene is possibly TRBD2 (5 bases). Germline V gene sequence: CDR1 SGHNT, CDR2 YYREEE (reference sequence). The CDR3 has 16 residues. The V end was cut by 0 bases, the J end by 4 bases, with 13 bases between. The DNA for the CDR3 is TGTGCCAGCAGCTTGGCCGAGGGAATCTTCACCGGGGAGCTGTTTTTT. This encodes CASSLAEGIFTGELFF.

This chain connects TRBV11-2 to TRBJ1-5; D might be TRBD1 (5 bases). Trimming took 7 bases from V and 6 from J, leaving 22 bases between them. This CDR3 comprises 16 residues. Germline V lookup: CDR1 SGHAT, CDR2 FQNNGV. CDR3 residues: CASTFRWRQQGQPQHF. The CDR3 nucleotides are TGTGCCAGCACCTTCAGATGGAGACAGCAAGGTCAGCCCCAGCATTTT.

This chain joins TRBV10-3 and TRBJ1-5, with unresolved D. The V gene lost 4 bases and the J gene lost 4 bases, with 8 bases spanning the gap. Germline values: CDR1 ENHRY, CDR2 SYGVKD. CDR3 length: 13 residues. CDR3 protein: CAISGGSNQPQHF. The DNA of the CDR3 is TGTGCCATCAGTGGGGGTTCTAATCAGCCCCAGCATTTT.